These 11 T cell receptor beta chains were sequenced from one sample in a study of control samples from healthy donors and cancer patients. Assay used: immunoSEQ multiplex PCR; TCRdb lists only in-frame clones, some missing. The sample shows about 41,000 clones, about 94% of them seen only once. Sequencing was carried out using blood. These receptors were obtained from a man aged 55 to 70 in good health.

The gene calls are TRBV6-5 and TRBJ1-2; 9 nucleotides match TRBD1. J was trimmed by 7 bases and V by 5 bases; bases with no gene match: 5. CDR1 is MNHEY, CDR2 SVGAGI, per germline. This CDR3 is 13 amino acids long. DNA of the CDR3: TGTGCCAGCAGTCTGGACAGGGGAGGTGGCTACACCTTC. Translation: CASSLDRGGGYTF.

The chain employs TRBV6-5 and TRBJ2-5, with D perhaps matching TRBD1 (6 bases). Trimming left V 8 bases short and J 4 bases short, with 20 bases between. Germline CDR1 MNHEY, CDR2 SVGAGI. The CDR3 has 15 amino acids. CDR3 coding DNA: TGTGCCAGCTCGCGGTGGGGGCTAGGCCGAGAGACCCAGTACTTC. Amino acid sequence: CASSRWGLGRETQYF.

This sequence joins TRBV18 and TRBJ1-2; 9 bases are a match to TRBD1. The V gene end was trimmed by 1 base and the J gene end by 3 bases; junction bases not matched to a gene: 6. The CDR3 has 16 residues. Germline V lookup: CDR1 KGHSH, CDR2 LQKENI. CDR3 DNA sequence: TGTGCCAGCTCACCACTATCGGGACAGGGTGACTATGGCTACACCTTC. It codes for CASSPLSGQGDYGYTF.

The J gene is TRBJ1-2, the V gene TRBV28; D is perhaps TRBD1 (6 bases). CDR1 is MDHEN and CDR2 is SYDVKM in the germline V gene. CDR3 length equals 11 residues. Trimming stripped 8 bases from V and 4 bases from J, with 8 bases between. The DNA of the CDR3 is TGTGCCAGCGGGGGGGCCTATGGCTACACCTTC. This sequence encodes CASGGAYGYTF.

The V gene is TRBV18, the J gene TRBJ2-3; D gene unclear. This CDR3 is 11 amino acids long. Germline V gene lookup returns CDR1 KGHSH and CDR2 LQKENI. The V and J ends lost 7 bases and 3 bases respectively, with 5 bases between them. The chain's CDR3 is CASLLTDTQYF. The CDR3, as DNA: TGTGCCAGCTTACTTACAGATACGCAGTATTTT. Combining the CDR3 with reference TRBV18 and TRBJ2-3 gives the whole variable domain NAGVMQNPRHLVRRRGQEARLRCSPMKGHSHVYWYRQLPEEGLKFMVYLQKENIIDESGMPKERFSAEFPKEGPSILRIQQVVRGDSAAYFCASLLTDTQYFGPGTRLTVL.

The chain couples TRBV9 to TRBJ2-3; unclear D gene. Trimming removed 0 bases from V and 2 bases from J, with 13 bases in between. CDR3 length: 16 residues. Germline V gives CDR1 SGDLS, CDR2 YYNGEE. The CDR3 region is CASSVDSLRPTDTQYF. Written as DNA, the CDR3 is TGTGCCAGCAGCGTAGACTCCCTCCGGCCCACAGATACGCAGTATTTT.

The V call is TRBV10-3, the J call TRBJ1-5, with 8 bases matching TRBD1. CDR3 length equals 17 residues. Germline CDR1 reads ENHRY; CDR2 reads SYGVKD. V dropped 2 bases and J dropped 3; count of bases not matched to a gene: 9. Here the CDR3 reads CAISEIQGGGVNQPQHF. Written as DNA, the CDR3 is TGTGCCATCAGTGAGATACAGGGGGGCGGTGTCAATCAGCCCCAGCATTTT.

The chain recombines TRBV19 with TRBJ2-1, with D unclear. The CDR3 is made up of 12 amino acids. V dropped 3 bases and J dropped 8 bases, with 8 bases sitting between them. CDR1 and CDR2 from the germline V gene are LNHDA and SQIVND (reference sequence). CDR3 sequence (DNA): TGTGCCAGTAGTATCACCGGGTATGAGCAGTTCTTC. Encoded protein: CASSITGYEQFF.

This chain joins TRBV18 and TRBJ1-2; TRBD1 agrees at 7 bases. The CDR3 is 18 amino acids. V dropped 3 bases and J dropped 4; count of bases not matched to a gene: 17. Germline assignment: CDR1 KGHSH and CDR2 LQKENI. The CDR3 is CASSPGQVPFGPTYGYTF. The CDR3 bases are TGTGCCAGCTCACCCGGACAGGTACCCTTTGGCCCAACCTATGGCTACACCTTC.

The J gene is TRBJ2-7, the V gene TRBV28; 13 nucleotides match TRBD2. Unmatched junction bases numbered 8, after V lost 5 bases and J lost 7 bases. This CDR3 spans 15 amino acids. The germline V gene encodes CDR1 MDHEN and CDR2 SYDVKM. The CDR3: CASSVTSGRAREQYF. The DNA for the CDR3 is TGTGCCAGCAGTGTAACTAGCGGGAGGGCCAGAGAGCAGTACTTC.

The V call is TRBV29-1, the J call TRBJ2-5; D might be TRBD2 (6 bases). Germline V gives CDR1 SQVTM, CDR2 ANQGSEA. The CDR3 consists of 14 residues. V lost 4 bases to trimming and J lost 5 bases, with 17 bases between them. The CDR3 nucleotides read TGCAGCGTTGTGGGGAGGCCAGACCTGGAGACCCAGTACTTC. Encoded protein: CSVVGRPDLETQYF.